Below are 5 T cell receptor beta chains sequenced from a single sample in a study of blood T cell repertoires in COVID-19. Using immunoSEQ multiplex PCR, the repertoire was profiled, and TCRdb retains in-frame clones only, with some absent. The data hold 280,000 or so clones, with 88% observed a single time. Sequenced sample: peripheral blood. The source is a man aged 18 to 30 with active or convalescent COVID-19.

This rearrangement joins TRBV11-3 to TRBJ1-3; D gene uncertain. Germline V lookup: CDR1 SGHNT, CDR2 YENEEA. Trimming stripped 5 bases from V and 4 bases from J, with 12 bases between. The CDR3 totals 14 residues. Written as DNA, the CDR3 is TGTGCCAGCAGCCGAGGAGGCGCGGGAAACACCATATATTTT. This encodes CASSRGGAGNTIYF.

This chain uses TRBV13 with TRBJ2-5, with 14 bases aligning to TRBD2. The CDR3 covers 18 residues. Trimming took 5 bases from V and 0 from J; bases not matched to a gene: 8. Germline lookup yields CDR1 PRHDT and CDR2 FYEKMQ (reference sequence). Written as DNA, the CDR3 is TGTGCCAGCAGCGGGACTAGCGGGGGCCAAAAGTACCAAGAGACCCAGTACTTC. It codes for CASSGTSGGQKYQETQYF.

The CDR3 reads CASSVDRGRTTGELFF. As DNA, the CDR3 is TGTGCCAGCAGCGTAGACAGGGGGCGAACAACCGGGGAGCTGTTTTTT. The V gene is TRBV9, the J gene TRBJ2-2, with TRBD1 matching 9 bases. There are 16 residues in the CDR3. The ends lost 0 bases at V and 5 bases at J; junction bases unmatched: 5. CDR1 SGDLS and CDR2 YYNGEE come from the germline V gene. Together with reference TRBV9 and TRBJ2-2, the CDR3 gives the full variable domain: DSGVTQTPKHLITATGQRVTLRCSPRSGDLSVYWYQQSLDQGLQFLIQYYNGEERAKGNILERFSAQQFPDLHSELNLSSLELGDSALYFCASSVDRGRTTGELFFGEGSRLTVL.

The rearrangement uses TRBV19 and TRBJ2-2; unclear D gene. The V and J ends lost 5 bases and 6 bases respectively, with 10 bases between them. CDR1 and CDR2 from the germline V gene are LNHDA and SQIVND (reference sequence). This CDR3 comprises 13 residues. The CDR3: CASSLQGAGELFF. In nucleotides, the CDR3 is TGTGCCAGTAGTCTGCAAGGAGCCGGGGAGCTGTTTTTT.

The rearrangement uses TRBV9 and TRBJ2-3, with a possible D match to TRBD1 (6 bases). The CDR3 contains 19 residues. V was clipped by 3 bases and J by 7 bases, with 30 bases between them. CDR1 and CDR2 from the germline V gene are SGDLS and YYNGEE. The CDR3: CASSASPRTVGLPRNTQYF. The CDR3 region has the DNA TGTGCCAGCAGCGCATCCCCGCGGACAGTGGGTTTACCCCGAAATACGCAGTATTTT.